The 12 T cell receptor beta chains reported below all come from one sample, sequenced in a study of T cell responses to AZD1222 COVID-19 vaccine. TCRdb's table, derived via immunoSEQ multiplex PCR, lists solely in-frame clones and lacks some. The repertoire consists of about 140,000 clones, with around 90% occurring once and the leading ten covering roughly 1.8%. Sequenced material: peripheral blood, taken on day 0 of AZD1222 vaccination. The receptors originated from an adult in good health.

The rearrangement joins TRBV24-1 to TRBJ1-1; D not resolved. V gave up 2 bases and J gave up 0 bases, with 3 bases separating them. Per the germline V gene, CDR1 is KGHDR and CDR2 is SFDVKD. The CDR3 length is 13 residues. CDR3 residues: CATSDYLNTEAFF. The CDR3 DNA sequence: TGTGCCACCAGTGATTATCTGAACACTGAAGCTTTCTTT.

The V gene is TRBV5-1, the J gene TRBJ2-1; a weak D match, TRBD1 (6 bases). CDR3 length: 14 amino acids. Germline assignment: CDR1 SGHRS and CDR2 YFSETQ. V dropped 4 bases and J dropped 5 bases, with 13 bases sitting between them. The CDR3 bases are TGCGCCAGCAGCGTACAGGGAGAGGACAATGAGCAGTTCTTC. It encodes CASSVQGEDNEQFF. The full variable domain, completed using reference TRBV5-1 and TRBJ2-1, is KAGVTQTPRYLIKTRGQQVTLSCSPISGHRSVSWYQQTPGQGLQFLFEYFSETQRNKGNFPGRFSGRQFSNSRSEMNVSTLELGDSALYLCASSVQGEDNEQFFGPGTRLTVL.

The chain recombines TRBV6-5 with TRBJ1-1; D is unresolved. Germline V lookup: CDR1 MNHEY, CDR2 SVGAGI. The CDR3 length is 12 residues. V was pared by 4 bases and J by 8 bases, with 11 bases between. The CDR3 nucleotides read TGTGCCAGCAGTTCCAGGATTCAAGAAGCTTTCTTT. Amino acid sequence: CASSSRIQEAFF.

This clone was seen only once. J is TRBJ1-1 and V is TRBV4-1; 7 nucleotides match TRBD1. Trimming at V came to 0 bases and at J to 1 base, leaving 2 bases not matched to a gene. This CDR3 contains 15 residues. Germline V gene data show CDR1 as MGHRA and CDR2 as YSYEKL. The CDR3: CASSQDRGQNTEAFF. The CDR3 bases are TGCGCCAGCAGCCAAGATAGGGGGCAGAACACTGAAGCTTTCTTT.

This chain uses TRBV6-1 with TRBJ1-2, with D possibly being TRBD1 (5 bases). V lost 2 bases and J 0 bases, leaving 13 bases between the germline ends. Germline CDR1 reads MNHNS; CDR2 reads SASEGT. The CDR3 extends over 16 amino acids. The CDR3 loop reads CASSESRGRSNYGYTF. The DNA of the CDR3 is TGTGCCAGCAGTGAAAGTCGGGGACGGTCTAACTATGGCTACACCTTC.

The chain has TRBV9 and TRBJ1-1; no firm D call. Germline CDR1 SGDLS, CDR2 YYNGEE. CDR3 length: 14 amino acids. The V gene lost 0 bases and the J gene lost 4 bases, with 10 bases spanning the gap. The CDR3 region has the DNA TGTGCCAGCAGCGTAGTTGTGGCAGTCACTGAAGCTTTCTTT. Its protein product is CASSVVVAVTEAFF.

V and J are TRBV27 and TRBJ2-3; 13 nucleotides match TRBD2. CDR1 and CDR2 (germline): MNHEY, SMNVEV (reference sequence). The CDR3 is 15 amino acids. V shed 6 bases and J 6 bases; nucleotides not matched to a gene: 6. The CDR3: CASRGLAGFSDTQYF. Written as DNA, the CDR3 is TGTGCCAGCAGGGGACTAGCGGGATTTTCTGATACGCAGTATTTT.

The chain carries TRBV9 and TRBJ2-7, with D possibly TRBD1 on 6 matching bases. Germline V gene data show CDR1 as SGDLS and CDR2 as YYNGEE. CDR3 length: 15 residues. Deletions cut 0 bases from V and 1 base from J, with 11 bases between. The CDR3 region has the DNA TGTGCCAGCAGCGTAGAACAGGGAGAGTCCTACGAGCAGTACTTC. Its translation is CASSVEQGESYEQYF. The whole variable domain, filled in from reference TRBV9 and TRBJ2-7, reads DSGVTQTPKHLITATGQRVTLRCSPRSGDLSVYWYQQSLDQGLQFLIQYYNGEERAKGNILERFSAQQFPDLHSELNLSSLELGDSALYFCASSVEQGESYEQYFGPGTRLTVT.

The V call is TRBV27, the J call TRBJ1-6; D is unresolved. Germline V lookup: CDR1 MNHEY, CDR2 SMNVEV (reference sequence). Trimming left V 3 bases short and J 6 bases short, with 9 bases between. The CDR3 totals 14 residues. The CDR3 sequence is CASSLGRVNSPLHF. Written as DNA, the CDR3 is TGTGCCAGCAGTTTGGGTAGGGTTAATTCACCCCTCCACTTT.

This CDR3 reads CASSPGQAVEGTIYF. CDR3 nucleotide sequence: TGCGCCAGCAGCCCCGGACAGGCCGTTGAGGGCACCATATATTTT. The chain carries TRBV5-1 and TRBJ1-3, with TRBD1 matching over 7 bases. The junction had 13 bases not matched to a gene; V was cut back by 4 bases and J by 9 bases. The CDR3 loop spans 15 amino acids. Per germline, CDR1 SGHRS and CDR2 YFSETQ.

The chain links TRBV1 to TRBJ2-7; TRBD2 is the table's D call, not checked against the DNA. TRBV1 is an annotated pseudogene. This CDR3 is built from 17 residues. CDR3 in DNA: TGCACCAGCAGCCAAGAGAGTGTGAAGCGGAGGGACTACGAGCAGTACTTC. Its protein is CTSSQESVKRRDYEQYF.

The chain links TRBV18 to TRBJ2-1, with 10 bases identical to TRBD1. Germline CDR1 reads KGHSH; CDR2 reads LQKENI. Trimming removed 2 bases from V and 7 bases from J; junction bases left unmatched: 2. This CDR3 comprises 14 residues. CDR3 residues: CASSPRTGGNEQFF. CDR3 nucleotide sequence: TGTGCCAGCTCACCAAGGACAGGGGGGAATGAGCAGTTCTTC. Based on the CDR3 plus reference TRBV18 and TRBJ2-1, the full variable domain is NAGVMQNPRHLVRRRGQEARLRCSPMKGHSHVYWYRQLPEEGLKFMVYLQKENIIDESGMPKERFSAEFPKEGPSILRIQQVVRGDSAAYFCASSPRTGGNEQFFGPGTRLTVL.